A selection of T cell receptor beta chains follows, all from one sample in a study of human T cells and chemical hapten exposure. TCRdb reanalysed the RACE reads using MiXCR and keeps one entry per CDR3 protein. In the table there are about 64,000 distinct CDR3 sequences, approximately 11% of which are singletons. Material: whole blood, obtained in connection with sensitization to the hapten diphenylcyclopropenone (DPC). Receptors were obtained from a woman aged 25 to 39 with alopecia areata. Some clones in this sample may be carry-over from other donors' samples. The CDR3 runs from the conserved cysteine through the conserved F or W. The D gene is left open where the match is weak. Clone size is stated in some rows and not others, as once, few, many or a class when expanded.

>-|-|TRBJ1-5|TRBV6-2/TRBV6-3
CASSYAQQGRGNQPQHF
>few|-|TRBJ1-6|TRBV3-1
CASSQEAFGSPLHF
>many|-|TRBJ1-3|TRBV11-3
CASSLWGSGNTIYF
>few|-|TRBJ1-5|TRBV18
CASSPQYQNQPQHF
>few|-|TRBJ2-1|TRBV19
CASSINHQGREQFF
>many|TRBD2|TRBJ2-7|TRBV7-9
CASTREGYEQYF
>many|-|TRBJ1-4|TRBV5-6
CASSLFHNEEKLFF
>-|TRBD2|TRBJ2-5|TRBV12-3/TRBV12-4
CASSLYPGGPQYF
>few|TRBD1|TRBJ2-5|TRBV9
CASSVAPGQGRETQYF
>few|-|TRBJ2-7|TRBV12-3/TRBV12-4
CASSLTVGEQYF
>many|TRBD1|TRBJ1-5|TRBV6-2/TRBV6-3
CASRGLTGGGQPQHF
>few|TRBD2|TRBJ2-5|TRBV6-6
CASTGLAGGPETQYF
>-|-|TRBJ1-1|TRBV24-1
CATSRGAQTEAFF
>-|TRBD1|TRBJ2-1|TRBV6-2/TRBV6-3
CASSYSVQGTYNEQFF
>few|TRBD1|TRBJ2-1|TRBV28
CASSLSGQATNEQFF
>many|TRBD1|TRBJ1-6|TRBV5-6
CASSLPTGQGGDSPLHF